The clone carrying this T cell receptor (beta chain) was detected many times. Unique molecular identifiers were incorporated when the TCRbeta library was constructed. TCRdb re-called the PCR reads through MiXCR, storing one row per CDR3 protein. The repertoire holds roughly 120,000 distinct CDR3 sequences, with 9% to 12% as singletons. In germline, CDR1 is SGHDT, CDR2 YYEEEE. The ends were cut back, 4 bases at V and 6 bases at J, with 21 bases in the middle. The CDR3 is made up of 16 amino acids. The data stem from a study of T-cell reconstitution after alpha-beta-depleted transplantation in children.

The chain recombines TRBV5-6 with TRBJ2-3; D is possibly TRBD2 (5 bases). This sample comprised PBMCs from the stem cell graft donor, obtained from the stem cell graft. The receptor's source is a human donor who donated a stem cell graft to a child with acute lymphoblastic leukemia. CDR3 in DNA: TGTGCCAGCAGCCCAGGCCTAGCACCCCTCCCTGATACGCAGTATTTT. Translated: CASSPGLAPLPDTQYF.